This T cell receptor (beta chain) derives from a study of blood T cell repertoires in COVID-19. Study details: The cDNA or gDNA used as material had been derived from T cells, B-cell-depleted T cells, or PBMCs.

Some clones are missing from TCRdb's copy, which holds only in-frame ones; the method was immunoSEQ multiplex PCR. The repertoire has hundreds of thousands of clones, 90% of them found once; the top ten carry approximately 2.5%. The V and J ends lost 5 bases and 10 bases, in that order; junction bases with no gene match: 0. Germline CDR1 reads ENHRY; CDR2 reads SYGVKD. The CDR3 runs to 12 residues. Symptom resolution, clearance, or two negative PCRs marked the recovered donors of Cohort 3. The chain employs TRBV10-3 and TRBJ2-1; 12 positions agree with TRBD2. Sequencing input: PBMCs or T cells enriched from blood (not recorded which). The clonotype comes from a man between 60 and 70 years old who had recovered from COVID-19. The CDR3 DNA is TGTGCCATCAGTACTAGCGGGAGGGAGCAGTTCTTC. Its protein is CAISTSGREQFF.